The 27 T cell receptor beta chains listed next were all sequenced from one sample in a study of CD8+CD57+ T cells in acquired aplastic anemia. It was patients with CD8+CD57+ cell expansion by flow cytometry who were chosen for sequencing. TCR beta VDJ and CDR3 profiling used genomic DNA as template. From the reads, TCRdb called clonotypes with MiXCR, one entry per CDR3 protein. Among hundreds of thousands of distinct CDR3 sequences listed, 56% were seen once. The sequenced sample was sorted CD4+, CD8+, or CD8+CD57+ T cells (not recorded which) from PBMCs. These receptors were taken from a human donor with aplastic anemia.

The J gene is TRBJ2-4, the V gene TRBV5-4, with D uncertain. Trimming shortened V by 0 bases and J by 9 bases, and 10 bases separated the two germline ends. The germline CDR1 and CDR2 sequences are SGHNT and YYREEE (reference sequence). The CDR3 is 13 amino acids. The CDR3 nucleotides are TGTGCCAGCAGCTTGGGCCCGTTGGGCATTCAGTACTTC. Protein: CASSLGPLGIQYF.

Here the CDR3 reads CSARVRGAETQYF. CDR3 bases: TGCAGTGCTAGAGTTAGAGGTGCGGAGACCCAGTACTTC. V is TRBV20-1 and J is TRBJ2-5; no clear D gene. Trimming stripped 1 base from V and 5 bases from J, with 11 bases between. The CDR3 totals 13 residues. Germline V lookup: CDR1 DFQATT, CDR2 SNEGSKA (reference sequence).

This clonotype was counted at least ten times. The chain combines TRBV6-1 with TRBJ1-2; D gene uncertain. CDR3 length equals 13 residues. Germline CDR1 reads MNHNS; CDR2 reads SASEGT. Trimming stripped 6 bases from V and 4 bases from J, with 12 bases between. The CDR3: CASSTQAPYGYTF. As DNA, the CDR3 is TGTGCCAGCAGCACTCAGGCCCCCTATGGCTACACCTTC.

This clonotype has just one count. The CDR3 loop is CSLIGLYNEQFF. In DNA, the CDR3 is TGCAGCCTGATCGGACTGTACAATGAGCAGTTCTTC. The V gene is TRBV29-1, the J gene TRBJ2-1; D might be TRBD2 (5 bases). The germline V gene has CDR1 SQVTM and CDR2 ANQGSEA. The CDR3 is made up of 12 amino acids. Trimming took 8 bases from V and 4 from J, leaving 12 bases between them.

There are a few counts of this clonotype. The chain couples TRBV2 to TRBJ1-5; D unresolved. Germline CDR1 is SNHLY and CDR2 is FYNNEI. V lost 4 bases, J lost 7 bases, and 23 bases lay in between. This CDR3 has 17 residues. CDR3 sequence: CASSVSGGATSGQPQHF. The CDR3 DNA reads TGTGCCAGCAGTGTGAGTGGAGGAGCAACGTCGGGACAGCCCCAGCATTTT.

This clonotype was counted ten times or more. This rearrangement joins TRBV10-3 to TRBJ2-5, with TRBD1 identical over 9 bases. This CDR3 region has 14 residues. Trimming removed 6 bases from V and 5 bases from J; junction bases left unmatched: 7. Germline V gives CDR1 ENHRY, CDR2 SYGVKD. CDR3 coding DNA: TGTGCCATCAGCCTTACAGGACAGGGGGAGACCCAGTACTTC. As protein: CAISLTGQGETQYF.

This clonotype was found many times. This chain links TRBV5-6 with TRBJ2-7; a possible D gene is TRBD1 (5 bases). The CDR3 covers 14 residues. The V gene lost 1 base and the J gene lost 3 bases, with 11 bases spanning the gap. Germline assignment: CDR1 SGHDT and CDR2 YYEEEE. The CDR3, as DNA: TGTGCCAGCAGCTTGCAGCAGGGCGGCTACGAGCAGTACTTC. This gives the protein CASSLQQGGYEQYF.

This clonotype was observed at least ten times. The genes are TRBV5-1 and TRBJ1-3, with 10 nucleotides matching TRBD1. This CDR3 region has 17 residues. V was pared by 1 base and J by 2 bases, with 6 bases of the junction left unmatched. Germline CDR1 and CDR2: SGHRS and YFSETQ. The CDR3: CASSLLGQGIAGNTIYF. DNA of the CDR3: TGCGCCAGCAGCTTGTTGGGACAGGGGATAGCTGGAAACACCATATATTTT.

This chain uses TRBV12-3 or TRBV12-4 with TRBJ2-7; D gene uncertain. Between the trimmed V and J ends, which lost 5 bases and 2 bases, there was a span of 13 bases. There are 14 residues in the CDR3. The CDR3 here is CASSRYPSTYEQYF. Here the CDR3 DNA reads TGTGCCAGCAGTCGGTATCCATCTACCTACGAGCAGTACTTC.

The table lists this clonotype with a few counts. J is TRBJ1-3 and V is TRBV7-3; no reliable D call. This CDR3 has 13 residues. V dropped 5 bases and J dropped 2 bases, with 7 bases sitting between them. Germline V CDR1 and CDR2: SGHTA, FQGTGA. In DNA form, the CDR3 reads TGTGCCAGCAGCCCCGGGACTGGAAACACCATATATTTT. Amino acid sequence: CASSPGTGNTIYF. Based on the CDR3 plus reference TRBV7-3 and TRBJ1-3, the full variable domain is GAGVSQTPSNKVTEKGKYVELRCDPISGHTALYWYRQSLGQGPEFLIYFQGTGAADDSGLPNDRFFAVRPEGSVSTLKIQRTERGDSAVYLCASSPGTGNTIYFGEGSWLTVV.

The chain combines TRBV2 with TRBJ2-7, with a tentative D call TRBD2 (5 bases). CDR1 and CDR2 from the germline V gene are SNHLY and FYNNEI. V shed 7 bases and J shed 3 bases, with 13 bases lying between them. This CDR3 comprises 13 residues. The CDR3 spells CASKLDGNYEQYF. In nucleotides, the CDR3 is TGTGCCAGCAAGCTCGACGGGAACTACGAGCAGTACTTC.

This clonotype was observed many times. V gene TRBV11-2 combines with J gene TRBJ2-4, with a possible D match to TRBD1 (6 bases). V lost 3 bases, J lost 5 bases, and 17 bases lay in between. The CDR3 spans 16 residues. CDR1 and CDR2 (germline): SGHAT, FQNNGV. The CDR3 DNA reads as TGTGCCAGCAGCTTCCCTAAAGGGGACAAAGAAAACATTCAGTACTTC. This gives the protein CASSFPKGDKENIQYF.

This clonotype was found many times. The chain combines TRBV5-6 with TRBJ2-1, with D tentatively TRBD2 (6 bases). This CDR3 has 14 residues. The germline V gene encodes CDR1 SGHDT and CDR2 YYEEEE. V was clipped by 0 bases and J by 14 bases, with 18 bases between them. The CDR3 region is CASSLEFGLGGEFF. CDR3 in DNA: TGTGCCAGCAGCTTGGAATTCGGTCTGGGAGGAGAGTTCTTC.

The genes are TRBV19 and TRBJ2-2; possibly TRBD2 for D (5 bases). V was shortened by 2 bases and J by 7 bases, with 8 bases between the two germline ends. The CDR3 has 13 residues. Per the germline V gene, CDR1 is LNHDA and CDR2 is SQIVND (reference sequence). The CDR3 nucleotides are TGTGCCAGTAGTATAAGCGGCGGCGGGGAGCTGTTTTTT. Protein: CASSISGGGELFF. The full variable domain, in which reference TRBV19 and TRBJ2-2 provide the parts outside the CDR3, is DGGITQSPKYLFRKEGQNVTLSCEQNLNHDAMYWYRQDPGQGLRLIYYSQIVNDFQKGDIAEGYSVSREKKESFPLTVTSAQKNPTAFYLCASSISGGGELFFGEGSRLTVL.

The chain recombines TRBV10-1 with TRBJ1-1; D ambiguous. The CDR3 spans 14 residues. CDR1 is WNHNN and CDR2 is SYGVQD in the germline V gene (reference sequence). Trimming left V 2 bases short and J 2 bases short, with 9 bases between. CDR3 residues: CASSEDQTNTEAFF. CDR3 sequence (DNA): TGCGCCAGCAGTGAGGATCAGACAAACACTGAAGCTTTCTTT.

The V gene is TRBV3-1, the J gene TRBJ1-6; TRBD1 matches 7 bases. Unmatched junction bases numbered 6, after V lost 4 bases and J lost 6 bases. The germline CDR1 and CDR2 sequences are LGHDT and YNNKEL (reference sequence). The CDR3 consists of 15 residues. The CDR3, as DNA: TGTGCCAGCAGCCGGTCGGACAGGTCTAATTCACCCCTCCACTTT. Protein: CASSRSDRSNSPLHF.

This clonotype turned up a few times. The V and J genes are TRBV24-1 and TRBJ2-5, with TRBD1 matching over 10 bases. Germline values: CDR1 KGHDR, CDR2 SFDVKD. This CDR3 has 15 amino acids. The V and J ends lost 5 bases and 5 bases, in that order; junction bases with no gene match: 7. The CDR3 DNA reads as TGTGCCACCAGTGCTGGGACAGGGGTTAGGGAGACCCAGTACTTC. It is translated as CATSAGTGVRETQYF.

This clonotype has ten or more counts. The chain combines TRBV6-5 with TRBJ1-3; D is perhaps TRBD1 (5 bases). The CDR3 runs to 14 residues. Per the germline V gene, CDR1 is MNHEY and CDR2 is SVGAGI. Trimming stripped 8 bases from V and 0 bases from J, with 11 bases between. CDR3 in amino acids: CASAGGSSGNTIYF. CDR3 bases: TGTGCCAGCGCTGGGGGGAGCTCTGGAAACACCATATATTTT.

In regard to this clonotype: No DNA is shown, since the ends of the CDR3 on it are uncertain; the CDR3 is the one TCRdb lists. This sequence joins TRBV7-3 and TRBJ2-1; the listed D gene, TRBD1, was not tested against the DNA. The CDR3 extends over 24 residues, inclusive of both ends. Per germline, CDR1 SGHTA and CDR2 FQGTGA. This CDR3 reads CASSLIPGQGVRLWLHLRANEQFF.

V gene TRBV29-1 combines with J gene TRBJ1-1; no clear D gene. There are 12 residues in the CDR3. The germline gives CDR1 SQVTM, CDR2 ANQGSEA. V lost 7 bases, J lost 5 bases, and 14 bases lay in between. The CDR3 region has the DNA TGCAGCGGGGCACCCTTTGGGACTGAAGCTTTCTTT. It encodes CSGAPFGTEAFF.

In its sample, this clonotype was seen a few times. This chain joins TRBV2 and TRBJ1-3; D uncertain. V was shortened by 2 bases and J by 4 bases, with 9 bases between the two germline ends. This CDR3 region has 14 residues. Germline V gene sequence: CDR1 SNHLY, CDR2 FYNNEI. Here the CDR3 DNA reads TGTGCCAGCAGTGAATCTTCATCCGGAAACACCATATATTTT. This codes for CASSESSSGNTIYF.

The chain has TRBV5-6 and TRBJ1-5; perhaps TRBD1 as D (6 bases). V was trimmed by 3 bases and J by 9 bases, leaving 13 bases between them. Germline V gene lookup returns CDR1 SGHDT and CDR2 YYEEEE. The CDR3 has 13 residues. This CDR3 reads CASSSNRDGPQHF. DNA for the CDR3: TGTGCCAGCAGCTCAAACAGGGATGGGCCCCAGCATTTT.

The V and J genes are TRBV19 and TRBJ1-1, with 7 bases identical to TRBD1. Trimming removed 2 bases from V and 5 bases from J; junction bases left unmatched: 5. The CDR3 totals 14 residues. The V gene's germline CDR1 is LNHDA and CDR2 SQIVND (reference sequence). CDR3 sequence reads: CASSIQGGRTEAFF. For the CDR3, the DNA is TGTGCCAGTAGTATACAGGGGGGTCGGACTGAAGCTTTCTTT. Variable domain in full (rest from reference TRBV19 and TRBJ1-1): DGGITQSPKYLFRKEGQNVTLSCEQNLNHDAMYWYRQDPGQGLRLIYYSQIVNDFQKGDIAEGYSVSREKKESFPLTVTSAQKNPTAFYLCASSIQGGRTEAFFGQGTRLTVV.

This clonotype was seen at least ten times. V gene TRBV7-2 combines with J gene TRBJ1-2; D unresolved. V was clipped by 5 bases and J by 5 bases, with 18 bases between them. The CDR3 loop spans 15 amino acids. The germline V gene encodes CDR1 SGHTA and CDR2 FQGNSA. This CDR3 is CASSPRESYWYGYTF. The CDR3 DNA sequence: TGTGCCAGCAGCCCGCGGGAGTCGTATTGGTATGGCTACACCTTC.

There are many counts of this clonotype. The chain employs TRBV9 and TRBJ2-3; unclear D gene. The CDR3 runs 15 residues. V lost 1 base, J lost 6 bases, and 15 bases lay in between. Germline V gene data show CDR1 as SGDLS and CDR2 as YYNGEE. This CDR3 is CASSVLTVPKDTQYF. CDR3 nucleotides: TGTGCCAGCAGCGTACTAACAGTCCCCAAGGATACGCAGTATTTT.

Here the CDR3 reads CSARDRPLNQPQHF. Here the CDR3 DNA reads TGCAGTGCTAGAGATCGTCCTCTCAATCAGCCCCAGCATTTT. This chain connects TRBV20-1 to TRBJ1-5; unclear D gene. Trimming shortened V by 0 bases and J by 3 bases, and 9 bases separated the two germline ends. Germline V gene sequence: CDR1 DFQATT, CDR2 SNEGSKA (reference sequence). The length of the CDR3 is 14 residues.

This clonotype was recorded once. V and J are TRBV7-2 and TRBJ2-7, with 8 bases aligning to TRBD2. The CDR3 is 15 residues long. The V gene's germline CDR1 is SGHTA and CDR2 FQGNSA. J lost 2 bases, V lost 1 base, and 4 bases had no gene match. The CDR3 nucleotides read TGTGCCAGCAGCTTAGTGGGCGGGGGGCCCTACGAGCAGTACTTC. Protein product: CASSLVGGGPYEQYF.